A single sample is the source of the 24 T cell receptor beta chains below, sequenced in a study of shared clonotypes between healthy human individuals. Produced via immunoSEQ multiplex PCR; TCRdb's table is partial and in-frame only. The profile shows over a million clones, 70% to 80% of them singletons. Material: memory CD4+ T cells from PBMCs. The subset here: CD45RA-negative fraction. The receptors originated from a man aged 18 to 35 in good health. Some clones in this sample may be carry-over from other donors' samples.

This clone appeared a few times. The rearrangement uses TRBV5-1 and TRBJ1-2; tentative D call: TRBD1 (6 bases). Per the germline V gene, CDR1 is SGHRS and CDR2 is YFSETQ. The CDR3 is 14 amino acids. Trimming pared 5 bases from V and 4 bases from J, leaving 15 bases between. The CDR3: CASSTQGLGYGYTF. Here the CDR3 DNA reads TGCGCCAGCAGTACACAGGGACTGGGCTATGGCTACACCTTC.

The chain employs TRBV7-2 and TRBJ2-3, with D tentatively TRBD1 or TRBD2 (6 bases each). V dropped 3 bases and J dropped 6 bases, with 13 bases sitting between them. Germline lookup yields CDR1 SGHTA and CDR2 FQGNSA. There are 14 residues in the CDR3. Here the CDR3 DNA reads TGTGCCAGCAGCTTCCGGGGGCCTGCGGATACGCAGTATTTT. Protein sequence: CASSFRGPADTQYF.

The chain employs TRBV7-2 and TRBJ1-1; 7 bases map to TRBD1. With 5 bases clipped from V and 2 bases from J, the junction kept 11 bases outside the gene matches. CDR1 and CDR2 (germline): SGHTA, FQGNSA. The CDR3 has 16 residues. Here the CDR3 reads CASSRHNTGVNTEAFF. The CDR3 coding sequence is TGTGCCAGCAGCAGACACAATACAGGGGTAAACACTGAAGCTTTCTTT. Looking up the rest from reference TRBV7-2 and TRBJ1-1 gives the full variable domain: GAGVSQSPSNKVTEKGKDVELRCDPISGHTALYWYRQSLGQGLEFLIYFQGNSAPDKSGLPSDRFSAERTGGSVSTLTIQRTQQEDSAVYLCASSRHNTGVNTEAFFGQGTRLTVV.

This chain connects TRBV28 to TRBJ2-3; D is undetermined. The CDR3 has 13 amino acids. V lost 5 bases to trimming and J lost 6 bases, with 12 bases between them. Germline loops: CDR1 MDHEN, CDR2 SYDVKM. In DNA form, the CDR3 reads TGTGCCAGCAGTAGGGTATGGACCGATACGCAGTATTTT. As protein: CASSRVWTDTQYF.

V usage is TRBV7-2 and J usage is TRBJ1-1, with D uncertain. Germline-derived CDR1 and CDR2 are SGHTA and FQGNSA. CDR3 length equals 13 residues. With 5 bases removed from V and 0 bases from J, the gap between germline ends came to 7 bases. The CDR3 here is CASSASMNTEAFF. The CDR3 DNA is TGTGCCAGCAGCGCCTCGATGAACACTGAAGCTTTCTTT.

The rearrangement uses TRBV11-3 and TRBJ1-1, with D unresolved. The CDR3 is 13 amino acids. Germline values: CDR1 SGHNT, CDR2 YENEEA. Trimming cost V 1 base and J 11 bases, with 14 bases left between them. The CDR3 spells CASSLGGRAKAFF. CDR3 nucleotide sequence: TGTGCCAGCAGCTTAGGAGGACGGGCTAAGGCTTTCTTT.

This chain's CDR3 is CASSSGVPYNEQFF. The CDR3 nucleotides are TGTGCCAGCAGCTCCGGGGTTCCCTACAATGAGCAGTTCTTC. V gene TRBV7-2 combines with J gene TRBJ2-1; D is perhaps TRBD2 (5 bases). The germline CDR1 and CDR2 sequences are SGHTA and FQGNSA. This CDR3 has 14 amino acids. With 4 bases removed from V and 2 bases from J, the gap between germline ends came to 9 bases.

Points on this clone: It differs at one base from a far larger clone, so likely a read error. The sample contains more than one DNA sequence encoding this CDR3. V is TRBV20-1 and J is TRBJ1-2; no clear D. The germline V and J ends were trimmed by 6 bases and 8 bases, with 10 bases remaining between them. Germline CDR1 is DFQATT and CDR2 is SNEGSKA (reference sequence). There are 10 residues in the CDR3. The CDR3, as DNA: TGCAGTGCGTGGCCGTCCGGCTACACCTTC. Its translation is CSAWPSGYTF.

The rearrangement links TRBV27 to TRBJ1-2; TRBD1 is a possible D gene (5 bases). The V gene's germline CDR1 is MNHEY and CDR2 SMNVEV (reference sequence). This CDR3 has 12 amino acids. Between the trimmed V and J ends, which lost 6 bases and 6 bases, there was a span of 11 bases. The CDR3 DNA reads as TGTGCCAGCAGCACGGCAGGGAATGGCTACACCTTC. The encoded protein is CASSTAGNGYTF.

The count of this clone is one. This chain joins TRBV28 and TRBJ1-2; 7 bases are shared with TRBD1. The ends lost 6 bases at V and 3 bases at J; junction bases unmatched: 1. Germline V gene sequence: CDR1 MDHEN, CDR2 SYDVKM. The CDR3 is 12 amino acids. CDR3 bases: TGTGCCAGCAGAGACAGGGACTATGGCTACACCTTC. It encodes CASRDRDYGYTF.

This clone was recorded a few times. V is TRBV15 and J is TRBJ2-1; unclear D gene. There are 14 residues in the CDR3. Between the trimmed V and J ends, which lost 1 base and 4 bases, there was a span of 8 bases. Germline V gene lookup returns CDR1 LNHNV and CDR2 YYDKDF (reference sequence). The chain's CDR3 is CATSRAQRYNEQFF. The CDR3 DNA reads TGTGCCACCAGCAGAGCGCAAAGGTACAATGAGCAGTTCTTC.

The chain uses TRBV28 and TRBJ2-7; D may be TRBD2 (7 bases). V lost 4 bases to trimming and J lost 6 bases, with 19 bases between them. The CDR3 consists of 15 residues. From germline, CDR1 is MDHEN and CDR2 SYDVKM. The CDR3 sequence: CASSSPGRGGGEQYF. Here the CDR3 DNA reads TGTGCCAGCAGTTCACCGGGGCGGGGAGGGGGCGAGCAGTACTTC. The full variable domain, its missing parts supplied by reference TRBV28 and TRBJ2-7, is DVKVTQSSRYLVKRTGEKVFLECVQDMDHENMFWYRQDPGLGLRLIYFSYDVKMKEKGDIPEGYSVSREKKERFSLILESASTNQTSMYLCASSSPGRGGGEQYFGPGTRLTVT.

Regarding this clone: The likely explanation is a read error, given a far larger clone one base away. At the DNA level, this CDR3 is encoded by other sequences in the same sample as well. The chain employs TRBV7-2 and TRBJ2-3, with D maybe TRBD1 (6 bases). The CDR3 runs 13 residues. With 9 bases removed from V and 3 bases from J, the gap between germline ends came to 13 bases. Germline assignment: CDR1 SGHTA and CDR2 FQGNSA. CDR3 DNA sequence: TGTGCCAGTAAATCAGGGGTAACAGATACGCAGTATTTT. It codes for CASKSGVTDTQYF.

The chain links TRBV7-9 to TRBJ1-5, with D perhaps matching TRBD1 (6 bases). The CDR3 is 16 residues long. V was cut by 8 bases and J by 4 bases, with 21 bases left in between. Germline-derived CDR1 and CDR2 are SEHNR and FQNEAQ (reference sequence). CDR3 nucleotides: TGTGCCAGCCAAGGGAATGGGCAGGGGCTGAATCAGCCCCAGCATTTT. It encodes CASQGNGQGLNQPQHF.

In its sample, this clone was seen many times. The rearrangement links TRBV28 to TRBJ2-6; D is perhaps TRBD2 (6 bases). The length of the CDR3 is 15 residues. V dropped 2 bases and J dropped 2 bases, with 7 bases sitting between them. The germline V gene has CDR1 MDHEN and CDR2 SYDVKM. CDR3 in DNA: TGTGCCAGCAGTTTAGGGGGGACTGGGGCCAACGTCCTGACTTTC. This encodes CASSLGGTGANVLTF.

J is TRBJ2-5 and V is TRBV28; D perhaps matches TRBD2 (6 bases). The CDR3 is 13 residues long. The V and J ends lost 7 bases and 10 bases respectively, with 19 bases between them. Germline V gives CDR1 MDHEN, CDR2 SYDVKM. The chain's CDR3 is CASTRRGLTGQYF. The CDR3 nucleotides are TGTGCCAGCACCCGGCGGGGTCTAACTGGCCAGTACTTC. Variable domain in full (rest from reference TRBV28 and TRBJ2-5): DVKVTQSSRYLVKRTGEKVFLECVQDMDHENMFWYRQDPGLGLRLIYFSYDVKMKEKGDIPEGYSVSREKKERFSLILESASTNQTSMYLCASTRRGLTGQYFGPGTRLLVL.

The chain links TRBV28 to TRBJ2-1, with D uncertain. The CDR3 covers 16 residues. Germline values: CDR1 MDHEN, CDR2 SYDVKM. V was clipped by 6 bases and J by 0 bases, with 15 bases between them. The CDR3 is CASRALDPRSYNEQFF. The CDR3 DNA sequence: TGTGCCAGCAGGGCCCTTGACCCCCGCTCCTACAATGAGCAGTTCTTC. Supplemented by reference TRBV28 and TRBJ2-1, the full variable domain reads DVKVTQSSRYLVKRTGEKVFLECVQDMDHENMFWYRQDPGLGLRLIYFSYDVKMKEKGDIPEGYSVSREKKERFSLILESASTNQTSMYLCASRALDPRSYNEQFFGPGTRLTVL.

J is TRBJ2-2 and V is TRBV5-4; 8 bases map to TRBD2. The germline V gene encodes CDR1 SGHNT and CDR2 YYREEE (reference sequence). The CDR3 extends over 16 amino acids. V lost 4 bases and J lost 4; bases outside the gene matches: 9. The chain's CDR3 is CASSPRKRESTGELFF. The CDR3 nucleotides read TGTGCCAGCAGCCCCCGGAAGCGGGAGAGCACCGGGGAGCTGTTTTTT.

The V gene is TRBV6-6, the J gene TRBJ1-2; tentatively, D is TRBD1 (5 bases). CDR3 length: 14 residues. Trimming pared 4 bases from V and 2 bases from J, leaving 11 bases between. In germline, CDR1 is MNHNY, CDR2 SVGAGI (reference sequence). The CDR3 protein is CASSWGTANYGYTF. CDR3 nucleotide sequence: TGTGCCAGCAGTTGGGGGACGGCCAACTATGGCTACACCTTC.

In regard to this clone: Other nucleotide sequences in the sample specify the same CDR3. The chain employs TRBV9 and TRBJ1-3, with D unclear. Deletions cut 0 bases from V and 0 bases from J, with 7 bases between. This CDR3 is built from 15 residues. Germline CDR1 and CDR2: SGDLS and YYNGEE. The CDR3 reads CASSVEGSSGNTIYF. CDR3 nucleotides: TGTGCCAGCAGCGTAGAGGGCAGCTCTGGAAACACCATATATTTT.

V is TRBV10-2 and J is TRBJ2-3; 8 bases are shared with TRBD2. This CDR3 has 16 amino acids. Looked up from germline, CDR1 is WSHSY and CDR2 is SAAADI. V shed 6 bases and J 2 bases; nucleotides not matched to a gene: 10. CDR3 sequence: CASRATGTRVTDTQYF. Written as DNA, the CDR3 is TGCGCCAGCAGAGCCACCGGGACTAGGGTCACAGATACGCAGTATTTT.

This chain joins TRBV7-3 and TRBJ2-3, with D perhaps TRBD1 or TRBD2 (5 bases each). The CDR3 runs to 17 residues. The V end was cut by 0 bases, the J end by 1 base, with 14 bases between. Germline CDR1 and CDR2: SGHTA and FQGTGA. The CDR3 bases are TGTGCCAGCAGCTTAACACGCCGGGACCCCGGCACAGATACGCAGTATTTT. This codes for CASSLTRRDPGTDTQYF.

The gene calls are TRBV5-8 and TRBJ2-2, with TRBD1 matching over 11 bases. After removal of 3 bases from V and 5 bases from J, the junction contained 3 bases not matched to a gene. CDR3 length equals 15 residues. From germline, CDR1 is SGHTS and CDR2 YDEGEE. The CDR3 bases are TGTGCCAGCAGCTCCCGGGACAGGGGGACCGGGGAGCTGTTTTTT. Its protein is CASSSRDRGTGELFF.

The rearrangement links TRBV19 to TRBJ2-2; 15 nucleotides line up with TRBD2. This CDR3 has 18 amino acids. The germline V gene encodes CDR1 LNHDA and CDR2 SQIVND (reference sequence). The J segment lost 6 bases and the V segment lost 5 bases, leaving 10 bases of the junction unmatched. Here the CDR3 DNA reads TGTGCCAGTAGTTTATTATTAGGACTAGCGGGAGGGGCCGGGGAGCTGTTTTTT. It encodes CASSLLLGLAGGAGELFF.